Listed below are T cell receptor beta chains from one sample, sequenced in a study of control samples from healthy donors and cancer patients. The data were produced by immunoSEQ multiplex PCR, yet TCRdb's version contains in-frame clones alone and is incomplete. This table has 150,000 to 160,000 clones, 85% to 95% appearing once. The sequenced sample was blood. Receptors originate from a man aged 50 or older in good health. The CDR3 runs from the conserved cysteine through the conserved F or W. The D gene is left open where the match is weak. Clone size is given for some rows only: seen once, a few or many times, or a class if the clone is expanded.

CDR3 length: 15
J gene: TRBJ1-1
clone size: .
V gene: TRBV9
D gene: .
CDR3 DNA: TGTGCCAGCAGTCCAACGGCGGAATACTACACTGAAGCTTTCTTT
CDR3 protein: CASSPTAEYYTEAFF

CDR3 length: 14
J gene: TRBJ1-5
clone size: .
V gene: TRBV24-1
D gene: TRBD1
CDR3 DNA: TGTGCCACCAGCGGGACAGGGTTAAATCAGCCCCAGCATTTT
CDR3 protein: CATSGTGLNQPQHF

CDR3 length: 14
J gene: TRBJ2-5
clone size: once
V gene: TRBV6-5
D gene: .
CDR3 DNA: TGTGCCAGCAAGTTTACGGCGAGGTGGGAGACCCAGTACTTC
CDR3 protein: CASKFTARWETQYF

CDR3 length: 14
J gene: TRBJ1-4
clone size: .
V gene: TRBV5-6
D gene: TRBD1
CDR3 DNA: TGTGCCAGCAGCCGGGGACAGGGGTGGGAAAAACTGTTTTTT
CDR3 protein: CASSRGQGWEKLFF

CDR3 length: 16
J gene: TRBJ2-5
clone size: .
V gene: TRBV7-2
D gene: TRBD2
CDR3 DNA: TGTGCCAGCAGCTTAGGGACTAGCGGGAGAGGCAAGACCCAGTACTTC
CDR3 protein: CASSLGTSGRGKTQYF

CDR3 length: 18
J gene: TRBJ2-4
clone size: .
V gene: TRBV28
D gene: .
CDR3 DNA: TGTGCCAGCAGTTTGGTACTTCCGGGACATCTAGCCAAAAACATTCAGTACTTC
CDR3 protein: CASSLVLPGHLAKNIQYF

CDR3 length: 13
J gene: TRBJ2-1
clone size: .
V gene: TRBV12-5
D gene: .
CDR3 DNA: TGTGCTAGTGGTTTGAACTCGTTTAATGAGCAGTTCTTC
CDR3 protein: CASGLNSFNEQFF

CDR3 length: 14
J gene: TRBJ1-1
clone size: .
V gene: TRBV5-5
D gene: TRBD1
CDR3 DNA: TGTGCCAGCAGCTGGGGACAGGGGGCGGGTGAAGCTTTCTTT
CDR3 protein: CASSWGQGAGEAFF

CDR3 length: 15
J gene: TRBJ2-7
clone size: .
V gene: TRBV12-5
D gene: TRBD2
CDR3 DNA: TGTGCTAGTGCCCCTTCATCGGGAGGCTTCTACGAGCAGTACTTC
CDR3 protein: CASAPSSGGFYEQYF

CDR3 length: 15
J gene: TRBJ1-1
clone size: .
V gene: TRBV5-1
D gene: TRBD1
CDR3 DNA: TGCGCCAGCAGCTTTTCCGACAGGGAAACGACTGAAGCTTTCTTT
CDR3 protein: CASSFSDRETTEAFF

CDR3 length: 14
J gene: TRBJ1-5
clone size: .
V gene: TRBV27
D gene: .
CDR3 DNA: TGTGCCAGCAGTAGGGGGGGAATTAATCAGCCCCAGCATTTT
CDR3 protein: CASSRGGINQPQHF

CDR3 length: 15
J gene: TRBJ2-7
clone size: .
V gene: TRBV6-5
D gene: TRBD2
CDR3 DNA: TGTGCCACCTCTGTGGGGGGGTCAGACTTGTACGAGCAGTACTTC
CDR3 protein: CATSVGGSDLYEQYF

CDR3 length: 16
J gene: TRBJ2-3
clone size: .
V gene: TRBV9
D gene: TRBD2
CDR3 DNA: TGTGCCAGCAGCGTAGATGAGGGAGGGGTCACAGATACGCAGTATTTT
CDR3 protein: CASSVDEGGVTDTQYF

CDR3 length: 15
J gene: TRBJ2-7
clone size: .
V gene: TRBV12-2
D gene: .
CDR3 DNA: TGTGCAAGTCGCTTAGTAGGTGGGAGGGCCTACGAGCAGTACTTC
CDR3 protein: CASRLVGGRAYEQYF

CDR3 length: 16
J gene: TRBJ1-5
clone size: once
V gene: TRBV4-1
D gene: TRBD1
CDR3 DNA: TGCGCCAGCAGCCAAGATTTACAGGGGGGCAATCAGCCCCAGCATTTT
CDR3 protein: CASSQDLQGGNQPQHF

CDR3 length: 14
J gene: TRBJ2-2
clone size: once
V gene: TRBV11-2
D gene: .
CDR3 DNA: TGTGCCAGCACCCTGGGAGTTACCACCGGGGAGCTGTTTTTT
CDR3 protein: CASTLGVTTGELFF

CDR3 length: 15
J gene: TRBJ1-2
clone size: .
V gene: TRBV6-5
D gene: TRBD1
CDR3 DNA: TGTGCCAGCAGCCTCTCGGGACAGACTAACTATGGCTACACCTTC
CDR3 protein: CASSLSGQTNYGYTF

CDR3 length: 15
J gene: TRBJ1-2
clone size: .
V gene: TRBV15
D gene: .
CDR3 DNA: TGTGCCACCAGCCCAGGTTTTCTAGCTAACTATGGCTACACCTTC
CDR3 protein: CATSPGFLANYGYTF

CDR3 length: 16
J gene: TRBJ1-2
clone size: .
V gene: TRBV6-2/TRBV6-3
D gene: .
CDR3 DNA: TGTGCCAGCAGTCCCGGACAGACCCAAGCTAACTATGGCTACACCTTC
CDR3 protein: CASSPGQTQANYGYTF

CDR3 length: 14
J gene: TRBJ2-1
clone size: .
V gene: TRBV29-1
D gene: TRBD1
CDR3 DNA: TGCAGCGTTGAAAGGCAGGGGGCCTACAATGAGCAGTTCTTC
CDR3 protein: CSVERQGAYNEQFF

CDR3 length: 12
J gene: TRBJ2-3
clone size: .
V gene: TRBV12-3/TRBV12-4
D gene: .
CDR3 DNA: TGTGCCAGCAGTTTAGGGGCAGATACGCAGTATTTT
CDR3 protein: CASSLGADTQYF

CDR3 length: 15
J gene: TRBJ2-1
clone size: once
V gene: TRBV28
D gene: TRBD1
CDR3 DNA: TGTGCCAGCAGTAGAAACAGGGGATCCTACAATGAGCAGTTCTTC
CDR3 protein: CASSRNRGSYNEQFF

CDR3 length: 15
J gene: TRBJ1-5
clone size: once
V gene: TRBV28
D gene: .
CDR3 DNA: TGTGCCAGCAGTTTATCGTCGACAGGAGGATGGGCCCAGCATTTT
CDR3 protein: CASSLSSTGGWAQHF

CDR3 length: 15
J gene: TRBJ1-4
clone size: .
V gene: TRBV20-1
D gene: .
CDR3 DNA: TGCAGTGCTAGTGATCAGGGTGCAACTAATGAAAAACTGTTTTTT
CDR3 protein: CSASDQGATNEKLFF

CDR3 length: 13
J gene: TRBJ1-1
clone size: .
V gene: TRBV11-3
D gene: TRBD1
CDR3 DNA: TGTGCCAGCAGCTCAAGACAGGGGTTAGAAGCTTTCTTT
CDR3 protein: CASSSRQGLEAFF

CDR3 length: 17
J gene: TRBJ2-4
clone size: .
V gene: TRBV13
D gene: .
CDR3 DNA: TGTGCCAGCAGCTCCCCCCGATGGGGATCAGCCAAAAACATTCAGTACTTC
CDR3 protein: CASSSPRWGSAKNIQYF

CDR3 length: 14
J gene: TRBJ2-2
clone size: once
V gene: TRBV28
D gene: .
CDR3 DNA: TGTGCCAGCCTTAGCGGAGGGAACACCGGGGAGCTGTTTTTT
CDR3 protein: CASLSGGNTGELFF

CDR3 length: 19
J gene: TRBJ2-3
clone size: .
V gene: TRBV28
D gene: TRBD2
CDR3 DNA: TGTGCCAGCAGCGGGACTAGCGGGCGGAGCACAGAGCCCACAGATACGCAGTATTTT
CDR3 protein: CASSGTSGRSTEPTDTQYF

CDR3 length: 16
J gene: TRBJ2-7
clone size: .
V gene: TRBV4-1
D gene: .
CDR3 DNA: TGCGCCAGCAGCCATCCTCGTGGTACAGGGCTACACGAGCAGTACTTC
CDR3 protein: CASSHPRGTGLHEQYF

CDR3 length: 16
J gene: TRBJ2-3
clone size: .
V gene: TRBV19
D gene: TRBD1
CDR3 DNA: TGTGCCAGTAGTATGCAGACAGGGATGAGCACAGATACGCAGTATTTT
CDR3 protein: CASSMQTGMSTDTQYF

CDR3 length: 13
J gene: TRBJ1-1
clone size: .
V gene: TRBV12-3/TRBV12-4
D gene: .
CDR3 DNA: TGTGCCAGCAGTCGGAGTGGGTTCACTGAAGCTTTCTTT
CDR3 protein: CASSRSGFTEAFF

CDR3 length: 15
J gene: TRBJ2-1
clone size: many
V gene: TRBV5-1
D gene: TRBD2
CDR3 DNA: TGCGCCAGCACCCCTCTAGCGGGAGGGAACAATGAGCAGTTCTTC
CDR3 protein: CASTPLAGGNNEQFF

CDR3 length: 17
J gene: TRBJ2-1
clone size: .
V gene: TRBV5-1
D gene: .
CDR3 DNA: TGCGCCAGCAGCTTGGCCAACCGACAGTTGTGGGACAATGAGCAGTTCTTC
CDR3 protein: CASSLANRQLWDNEQFF

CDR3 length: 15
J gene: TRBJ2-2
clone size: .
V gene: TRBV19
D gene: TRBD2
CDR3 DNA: TGTGCCAGTAGGTTTAGCGGGAGAAACACCGGGGAGCTGTTTTTT
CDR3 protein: CASRFSGRNTGELFF

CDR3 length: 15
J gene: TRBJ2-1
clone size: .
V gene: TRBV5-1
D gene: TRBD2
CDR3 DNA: TGCGCCAGCAGCTTGGGCGGGAGGGCCGTGAATGAGCAGTTCTTC
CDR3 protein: CASSLGGRAVNEQFF

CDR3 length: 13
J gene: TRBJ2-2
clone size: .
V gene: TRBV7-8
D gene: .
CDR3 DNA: TGTGCCAGCAGCTTCTCACACACCGGGGAGCTGTTTTTT
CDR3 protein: CASSFSHTGELFF

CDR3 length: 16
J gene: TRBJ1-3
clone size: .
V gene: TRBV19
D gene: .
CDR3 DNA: TGTGCCAGTAGTATTCAGCCGGGAAGCTCTGGAAACACCATATATTTT
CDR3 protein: CASSIQPGSSGNTIYF

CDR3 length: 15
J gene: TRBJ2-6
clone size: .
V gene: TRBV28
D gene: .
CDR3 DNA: TGTGCCAGCAGTTTAGGGGGTGCTGGGGCCAACGTCCTGACTTTC
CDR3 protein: CASSLGGAGANVLTF

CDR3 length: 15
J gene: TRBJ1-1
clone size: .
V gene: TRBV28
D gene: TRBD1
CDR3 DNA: TGTGCCAGCAAATCCCCGACAGGGATGAACACTGAAGCTTTCTTT
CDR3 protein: CASKSPTGMNTEAFF

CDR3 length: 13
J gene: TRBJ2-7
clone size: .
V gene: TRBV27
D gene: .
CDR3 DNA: TGTGCCAGCAGTTTGGTGGGCTCCTACGAGCAGTACTTC
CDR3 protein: CASSLVGSYEQYF

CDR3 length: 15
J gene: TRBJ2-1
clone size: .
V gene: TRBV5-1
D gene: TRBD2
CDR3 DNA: TGCGCCAGCAGCCCGGGACTAGCGGGGGACAATGAGCAGTTCTTC
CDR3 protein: CASSPGLAGDNEQFF

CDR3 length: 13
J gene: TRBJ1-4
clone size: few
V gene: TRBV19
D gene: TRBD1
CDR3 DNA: TGTGCCAGTAGACCAGGGGGCCTCGAAAAACTGTTTTTT
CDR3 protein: CASRPGGLEKLFF

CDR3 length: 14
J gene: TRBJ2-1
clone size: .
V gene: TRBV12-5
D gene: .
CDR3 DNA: TGTGCTAGTGGCCCCGGTTCCTCCTACAATGAGCAGTTCTTC
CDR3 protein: CASGPGSSYNEQFF

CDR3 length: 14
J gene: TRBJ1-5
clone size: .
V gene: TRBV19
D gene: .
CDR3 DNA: TGTGCCAGTAGTTCCCAGGGGCCCGGTCAGCCCCAGCATTTT
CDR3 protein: CASSSQGPGQPQHF

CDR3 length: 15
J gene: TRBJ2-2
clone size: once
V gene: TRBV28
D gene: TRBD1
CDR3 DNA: TGTGCCAGCAGTTTAGGGACAGGGACGGGCGGGGAGCTGTTTTTT
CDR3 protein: CASSLGTGTGGELFF

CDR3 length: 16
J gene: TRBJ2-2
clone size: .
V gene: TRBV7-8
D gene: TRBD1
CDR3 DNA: TGTGCCAGCAGCTCTGCCGGACAGGGTAGGACCGGGGAGCTGTTTTTT
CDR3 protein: CASSSAGQGRTGELFF

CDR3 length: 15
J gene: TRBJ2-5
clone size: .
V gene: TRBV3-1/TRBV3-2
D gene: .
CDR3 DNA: TGTGCCAGCAGCCAAGGGGCAGGGGCGGGCGAGACCCAGTACTTC
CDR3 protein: CASSQGAGAGETQYF

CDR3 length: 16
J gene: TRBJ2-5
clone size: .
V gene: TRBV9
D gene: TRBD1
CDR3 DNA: TGTGCCAGCAGCGTAGGGGGCGGACAGGGCAGGGAGACCCAGTACTTC
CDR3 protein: CASSVGGGQGRETQYF

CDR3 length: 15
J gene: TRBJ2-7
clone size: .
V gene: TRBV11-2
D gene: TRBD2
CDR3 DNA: TGTGCCAGCAGCTTAGATAGCGGGAGTTCTTACGAGCAGTACTTC
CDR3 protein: CASSLDSGSSYEQYF

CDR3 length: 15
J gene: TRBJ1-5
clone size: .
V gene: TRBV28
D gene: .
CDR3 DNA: TGTGCCAGCTCCCTCGCGGGGAGGGGCAATCAGCCCCAGCATTTT
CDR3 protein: CASSLAGRGNQPQHF

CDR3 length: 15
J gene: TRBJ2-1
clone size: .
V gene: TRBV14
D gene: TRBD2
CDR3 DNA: TGTGCCAGCAGCCAGGCACTAGCGGTTTACAATGAGCAGTTCTTC
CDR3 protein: CASSQALAVYNEQFF

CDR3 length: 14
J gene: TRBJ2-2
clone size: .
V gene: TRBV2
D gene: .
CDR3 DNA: TGTGCCAGCAAGCTACTAGGCCCCCCCGGGGAGCTGTTTTTT
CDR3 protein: CASKLLGPPGELFF